The clone carrying this T cell receptor beta chain was seen only a few times. Its antigen is currently unknown. The data derive from a study of T-cell memory formation after mild COVID-19. Whole-study results and caveats: Largely, contracting CD4+ clones fell within CM and EM, and contracting CD8+ clones within EMRA. CD4+ bias marked clones expanding day 15 to 37, unlike balanced contracting clones.

TCRdb re-analysed the 5' RACE reads in MiXCR, keeping a single row per CDR3 protein. Of 150,000 to 200,000 distinct CDR3 sequences listed, around a fifth are singletons. Sample: PBMCs or a T cell subset sorted from them (not recorded which). This clonotype originated in an adult woman who had mild COVID-19 (a few samples of this study predate the infection). Cell type and time point are not known.

As DNA, the CDR3 is TGCGCCAGCAGCTTCTCGACAGGAGGCACTGAAGCTTTCTTT. It yields the protein CASSFSTGGTEAFF. This chain connects TRBV5-1 to TRBJ1-1; D might be TRBD1 (6 bases). Germline V gene lookup returns CDR1 SGHRS and CDR2 YFSETQ. The V end lost 2 bases, the J end lost 4 bases, and 12 bases lay between the germline ends. The CDR3 totals 14 residues.